A single sample is the source of the 2 T cell receptor beta chains below, sequenced in a study of blood T cell repertoires in COVID-19. This table comes from immunoSEQ multiplex PCR, and its TCRdb copy is limited to in-frame clones, with some not included. Of roughly 250,000 clones in the sample, about 87% were seen once. The specimen was PBMCs or T cells enriched from blood (not recorded which). These receptors were obtained from a man aged 45-60 years who had been exposed to COVID-19.

The V gene is TRBV18, the J gene TRBJ2-5; TRBD2 matches 12 bases. The CDR3 has 14 residues. Unmatched junction bases numbered 4, after V lost 6 bases and J lost 5 bases. In germline, CDR1 is KGHSH, CDR2 LQKENI. This CDR3 is CASSGLAGPETQYF. Written as DNA, the CDR3 is TGTGCCAGCTCCGGACTAGCGGGGCCGGAGACCCAGTACTTC.

CDR3 amino acids: CASSQTGTGGGEQYV. The CDR3 nucleotides are TGCGCCAGCAGCCAGACCGGGACAGGGGGCGGCGAGCAGTACGTC. V and J are TRBV5-1 and TRBJ2-7; 12 bases are a match to TRBD1. Germline lookup yields CDR1 SGHRS and CDR2 YFSETQ. This CDR3 contains 15 residues. V lost 4 bases, J lost 6 bases, and 8 bases stayed unmatched.